The next 23 T cell receptor beta chains were all read from a single sample in a study of blood T cell repertoires in COVID-19. Produced via immunoSEQ multiplex PCR; TCRdb's table is partial and in-frame only. The data show around 250,000 clones, with over 70% seen just once and 5.7% held by the top ten. Sequences were obtained from peripheral blood. These receptors all stem from an elderly man with acute or convalescent COVID-19.

This sequence joins TRBV25-1 and TRBJ2-7, with D tentatively TRBD1 (6 bases). Germline CDR1 and CDR2: MGHDK and SYGVNS. The CDR3 loop spans 13 amino acids. V lost 1 base and J 7 bases, leaving 11 bases between the germline ends. The DNA for the CDR3 is TGTGCCAGCAGTGAATCGGTAACAGGGGAGCAGTACTTC. It yields the protein CASSESVTGEQYF.

The CDR3 is CASGLWASGRDEQFF. The CDR3, as DNA: TGTGCTAGTGGTTTGTGGGCTAGCGGGAGGGATGAGCAGTTCTTC. This chain links TRBV12-5 with TRBJ2-1, with 12 positions matching TRBD2. The CDR3 spans 15 residues. V was clipped by 2 bases and J by 8 bases; unmatched bases: 4. Germline CDR1 is LGHNT and CDR2 is FRNRAP.

In its sample, this clone was seen once. J is TRBJ2-5 and V is TRBV2, with 7 bases aligning to TRBD2. The germline gives CDR1 SNHLY, CDR2 FYNNEI. The CDR3 is made up of 15 amino acids. V gave up 10 bases and J gave up 1 base; unmatched junction bases: 12. The CDR3, as DNA: TGTGCCACCAGACTAGCACGGGGGTTCCAAGAGACCCAGTACTTC. Translating it yields CATRLARGFQETQYF.

This clone was detected a few times. The V and J genes are TRBV18 and TRBJ2-7; 7 bases match TRBD1. The V gene's germline CDR1 is KGHSH and CDR2 LQKENI. CDR3 length equals 16 residues. With V trimmed by 2 bases and J by 5 bases, 12 bases remained unmatched. The CDR3 DNA reads as TGTGCCAGCTCACCAATCAAACAGGGGCTTGGGCACGAGCAGTACTTC. Protein product: CASSPIKQGLGHEQYF.

This chain uses TRBV5-1 with TRBJ2-3; possibly TRBD1 for D (5 bases). Germline values: CDR1 SGHRS, CDR2 YFSETQ. The ends were cut back, 1 base at V and 6 bases at J, with 9 bases in the middle. The CDR3 is 13 amino acids. For the CDR3, the DNA is TGCGCCAGCAGCTTGCAGGGAACGGATACGCAGTATTTT. It specifies CASSLQGTDTQYF. The full variable domain, rest sourced from reference TRBV5-1 and TRBJ2-3, is KAGVTQTPRYLIKTRGQQVTLSCSPISGHRSVSWYQQTPGQGLQFLFEYFSETQRNKGNFPGRFSGRQFSNSRSEMNVSTLELGDSALYLCASSLQGTDTQYFGPGTRLTVL.

V is TRBV3-1 (or the pseudogene TRBV3-2) and J is TRBJ2-1; 8 nucleotides match TRBD1. The CDR3 sequence is 15 residues long. With 1 base clipped from V and 9 bases from J, the junction kept 8 bases outside the gene matches. Germline assignment: CDR1 LGHDT and CDR2 YNNKEL (reference sequence). The CDR3 protein is CASSQGQGRLFEQFF. DNA for the CDR3: TGTGCCAGCAGCCAAGGACAGGGGCGACTATTTGAGCAGTTCTTC.

This clone has ten or more counts. V gene TRBV13 combines with J gene TRBJ2-3, with 8 bases matching TRBD2. In germline, CDR1 is PRHDT, CDR2 FYEKMQ (reference sequence). CDR3 length: 15 residues. J was trimmed by 6 bases and V by 1 base; bases with no gene match: 6. CDR3: CASSLVAGGADTQYF. In DNA, the CDR3 is TGTGCCAGCAGCTTAGTGGCGGGGGGCGCGGATACGCAGTATTTT. The variable domain in full, completed from reference TRBV13 and TRBJ2-3, reads AAGVIQSPRHLIKEKRETATLKCYPIPRHDTVYWYQQGPGQDPQFLISFYEKMQSDKGSIPDRFSAQQFSDYHSELNMSSLELGDSALYFCASSLVAGGADTQYFGPGTRLTVL.

The chain is built from TRBV5-1 and TRBJ2-5; 9 bases line up with TRBD2. There are 15 residues in the CDR3. The germline V gene encodes CDR1 SGHRS and CDR2 YFSETQ. V shed 1 base, J shed 3 bases, and the junction held 4 bases outside the gene matches. CDR3 in amino acids: CASSLLASGKETQYF. The CDR3, as DNA: TGCGCCAGCAGCTTGTTGGCTAGCGGGAAAGAGACCCAGTACTTC. Combining the CDR3 with reference TRBV5-1 and TRBJ2-5 gives the whole variable domain KAGVTQTPRYLIKTRGQQVTLSCSPISGHRSVSWYQQTPGQGLQFLFEYFSETQRNKGNFPGRFSGRQFSNSRSEMNVSTLELGDSALYLCASSLLASGKETQYFGPGTRLLVL.

The J gene is TRBJ1-4, the V gene TRBV28; D may be TRBD1 (6 bases). V lost 4 bases and J 4 bases, leaving 16 bases between the germline ends. Germline loops: CDR1 MDHEN, CDR2 SYDVKM. The CDR3 covers 16 residues. The CDR3 nucleotides are TGTGCCAGCAGTTCTCCCCCGGGAGGGGGTAATGAAAAACTGTTTTTT. Protein product: CASSSPPGGGNEKLFF.

V is TRBV5-1 and J is TRBJ2-7; TRBD2 is a possible D gene (5 bases). The CDR3 has 12 amino acids. Trimming removed 4 bases at V and 7 bases at J, with 12 bases between. CDR1 SGHRS and CDR2 YFSETQ come from the germline V gene. The CDR3 sequence: CASSEGPGEQYF. Here the CDR3 DNA reads TGCGCCAGCAGCGAGGGCCCGGGGGAGCAGTACTTC.

This chain links TRBV19 with TRBJ2-1; 12 nucleotides align to TRBD2. The CDR3 extends over 15 amino acids. The V gene's germline CDR1 is LNHDA and CDR2 SQIVND (reference sequence). V shed 4 bases, J shed 4 bases, and the junction held 2 bases outside the gene matches. CDR3 sequence (DNA): TGTGCCAGTAGTACTAGCGGGGGGGAGTACAATGAGCAGTTCTTC. The encoded protein is CASSTSGGEYNEQFF.

The chain joins TRBV25-1 to TRBJ2-2; D not resolved. This CDR3 is built from 14 residues. Germline assignment: CDR1 MGHDK and CDR2 SYGVNS. V shed 3 bases and J shed 4 bases, with 9 bases lying between them. CDR3 DNA sequence: TGTGCCAGCAGTGATTTTGGGCTCACCGGGGAGCTGTTTTTT. It is translated as CASSDFGLTGELFF.

This sequence joins TRBV9 and TRBJ2-2, with a weak D call TRBD2 (7 bases). Trimming stripped 1 base from V and 4 bases from J, with 11 bases between. Germline V gene data show CDR1 as SGDLS and CDR2 as YYNGEE. CDR3 length equals 15 residues. Here the CDR3 reads CASSVLGGLTGELFF. The CDR3 DNA is TGTGCCAGCAGCGTATTGGGGGGGCTCACCGGGGAGCTGTTTTTT.

The V call is TRBV27, the J call TRBJ1-5; D is possibly TRBD1 (6 bases). CDR1 and CDR2 (germline): MNHEY, SMNVEV (reference sequence). The germline V and J ends were trimmed by 5 bases and 6 bases, with 23 bases remaining between them. The CDR3 extends over 17 amino acids. The CDR3 sequence is CASSTLGSTGLGQPQHF. The CDR3 bases are TGTGCCAGCAGTACCCTTGGCTCTACAGGGTTGGGTCAGCCCCAGCATTTT.

The rearrangement joins TRBV7-9 to TRBJ2-2; D not resolved. V was shortened by 1 base and J by 7 bases, with 7 bases between the two germline ends. This CDR3 spans 13 amino acids. Germline CDR1 SEHNR, CDR2 FQNEAQ (reference sequence). The CDR3 nucleotides read TGTGCCAGCAGCTTAGGTGTCCACGGGGAGCTGTTTTTT. Translation: CASSLGVHGELFF.

This sequence joins TRBV5-1 and TRBJ1-6; D not certain. The V gene's germline CDR1 is SGHRS and CDR2 YFSETQ. Trimming took 1 base from V and 4 from J, leaving 9 bases between them. CDR3 length equals 15 residues. In DNA, the CDR3 is TGCGCCAGCAGCTTGTTGAACATTTATAATTCACCCCTCCACTTT. Protein product: CASSLLNIYNSPLHF.

This clone was detected only a few times. The chain uses TRBV7-6 and TRBJ2-3; TRBD2 might be the D (5 bases). The CDR3 has 16 amino acids. Germline assignment: CDR1 SGHVS and CDR2 FNYEAQ. With 5 bases removed from V and 0 bases from J, the gap between germline ends came to 15 bases. The CDR3 loop reads CASSDLAGSSTDTQYF. CDR3 nucleotide sequence: TGTGCCAGCAGCGATTTGGCGGGTTCTAGCACAGATACGCAGTATTTT.

The DNA for the CDR3 is TGCGCCAGCAGCTTGGTTGGCGGGGTAAACTATGGCTACACCTTC. Amino acids: CASSLVGGVNYGYTF. The rearrangement uses TRBV5-1 and TRBJ1-2; D is unresolved. V was cut by 0 bases and J by 2 bases, with 11 bases left in between. The CDR3 loop spans 15 amino acids. CDR1 is SGHRS, CDR2 YFSETQ, per germline.

The chain recombines TRBV5-8 with TRBJ1-2; D is uncertain. The CDR3 is 12 residues long. Germline V CDR1 and CDR2: SGHTS, YDEGEE. V was cut by 0 bases and J by 4 bases, with 4 bases left in between. The CDR3, as DNA: TGTGCCAGCAGCTTGGCGGTCTATGGCTACACCTTC. Translating gives CASSLAVYGYTF. The full variable domain, in which reference TRBV5-8 and TRBJ1-2 provide the parts outside the CDR3, is EAGVTQSPTHLIKTRGQQATLRCSPISGHTSVYWYQQALGLGLQFLLWYDEGEERNRGNFPPRFSGRQFPNYSSELNVNALELEDSALYLCASSLAVYGYTFGSGTRLTVV.

This chain links TRBV5-6 with TRBJ1-2, with TRBD1 matching over 7 bases. CDR3 length: 14 amino acids. Unmatched junction bases numbered 7, after V lost 4 bases and J lost 4 bases. The germline V gene encodes CDR1 SGHDT and CDR2 YYEEEE. The CDR3: CASSIERGLYGYTF. For the CDR3, the DNA is TGTGCCAGCAGCATCGAAAGGGGGCTCTATGGCTACACCTTC.

V and J are TRBV12-5 and TRBJ1-4; D gene uncertain. Germline-derived CDR1 and CDR2 are LGHNT and FRNRAP. The V and J ends lost 4 bases and 0 bases respectively, with 6 bases between them. The CDR3 loop spans 14 amino acids. Written as DNA, the CDR3 is TGTGCTAGTGGTTACATTACAACTAATGAAAAACTGTTTTTT. Translated: CASGYITTNEKLFF.

The chain uses TRBV6-1 and TRBJ1-5; D is ambiguous. Looked up from germline, CDR1 is MNHNS and CDR2 is SASEGT. The CDR3 sequence is 12 residues long. V dropped 2 bases and J dropped 6 bases, with 5 bases sitting between them. The CDR3 nucleotides read TGTGCCAGCAGTGAATCTCTTCAGCCCCAGCATTTT. Translating gives CASSESLQPQHF.

This clone was recorded at least ten times. The chain carries TRBV28 and TRBJ2-1, with TRBD1 as a possible D gene (5 bases). The CDR3 is 12 residues long. Trimming removed 7 bases at V and 4 bases at J, with 8 bases between. From germline, CDR1 is MDHEN and CDR2 SYDVKM. The CDR3 region has the DNA TGTGCCAGCACAGGGAAGTACAATGAGCAGTTCTTC. It is translated as CASTGKYNEQFF.